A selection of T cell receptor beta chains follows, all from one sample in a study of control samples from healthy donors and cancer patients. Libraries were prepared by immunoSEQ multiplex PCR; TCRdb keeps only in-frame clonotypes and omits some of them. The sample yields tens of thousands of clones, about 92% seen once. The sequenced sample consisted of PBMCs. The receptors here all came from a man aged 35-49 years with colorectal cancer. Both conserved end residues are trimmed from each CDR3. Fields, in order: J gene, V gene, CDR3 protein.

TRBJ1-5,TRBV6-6,ASSYGSQPQH
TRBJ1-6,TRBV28,ASSLAAFYSPLH
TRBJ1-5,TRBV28,ASSSPRTGGNRSNQPQH
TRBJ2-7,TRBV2,ASLEAGTYEQY
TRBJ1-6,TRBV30,AWSVGGQGRPRALH
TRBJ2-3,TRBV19,ASSTGLASTDTQY
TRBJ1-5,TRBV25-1,ASTTRDSNQPQH
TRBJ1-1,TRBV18,ASSPPVIGGEAF
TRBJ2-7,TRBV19,ASSPRGRVEQY
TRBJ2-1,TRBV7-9,ASSLRHGSYNEQF
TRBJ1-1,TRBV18,ASSSGPMNTEAF
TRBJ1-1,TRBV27,ASSITGGNTEAF
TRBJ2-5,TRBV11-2,ASSLDRTQETQY
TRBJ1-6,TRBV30,AWSVPWAYNSPLH
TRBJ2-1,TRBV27,ASSPWADSTRAYEQF
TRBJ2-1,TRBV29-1,SVEAGVGNEQF
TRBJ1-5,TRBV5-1,ASSGGTVGVPPQH
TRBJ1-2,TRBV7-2,ASSLEGGYGYT
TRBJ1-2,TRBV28,ASSLETGTGRLYGYT
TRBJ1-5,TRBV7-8,ASSLAGGPNQPQH
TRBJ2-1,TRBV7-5,ARRCLPGPPSYNEQF
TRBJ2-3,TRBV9,ASSAGTTDTQY
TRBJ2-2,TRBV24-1,ATSEPIYTGELF
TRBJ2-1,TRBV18,ASSPRQSTYNEQF
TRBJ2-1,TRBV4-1,ASSQGGRWFGSREQF
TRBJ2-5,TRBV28,ASSLIQGGGETQY
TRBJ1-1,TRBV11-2,ASSLDRRTEAF
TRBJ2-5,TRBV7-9,ASRHSRGKETQY
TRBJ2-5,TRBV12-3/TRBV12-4,ASSLMNRETQY
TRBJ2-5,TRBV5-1,ASSAQVVEETQY
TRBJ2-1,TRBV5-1,ASSLGAGPNNEQF
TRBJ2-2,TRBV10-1,ASSESKKNTGELF
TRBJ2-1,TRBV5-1,ASSPGVAGVNEQF
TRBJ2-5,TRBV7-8,ASILGTGDLQETQY
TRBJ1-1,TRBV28,ATEDRGDTEAF
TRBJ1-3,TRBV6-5,ASSYSAGPFGNTIY
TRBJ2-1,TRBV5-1,ASSLLGTGNNEQF
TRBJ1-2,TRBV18,ASSPSSDRVNGYT
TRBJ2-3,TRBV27,ASSPRLARYATDTQY
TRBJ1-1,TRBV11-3,ASSPIMNTEAF
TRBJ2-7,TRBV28,ASSLFLYEQY
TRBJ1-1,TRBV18,ASSPGVPEAF
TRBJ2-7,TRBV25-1,ASSGDGYEQY
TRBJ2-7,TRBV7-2,ASSLETAPSYEQY
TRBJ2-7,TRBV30,AWSLSYEQY
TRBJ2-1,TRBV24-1,ATSDPRRANNEQF
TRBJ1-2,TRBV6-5,ASSYGGNYGYT
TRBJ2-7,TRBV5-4,ASSSIPRGRFNEQY